Below are 25 T cell receptor beta chains sequenced from a single sample in a study of shared clonotypes between healthy human individuals. Repertoires were generated with immunoSEQ multiplex PCR, while TCRdb's copy carries only in-frame clones and drops some. This repertoire shows around 1,000,000 clones, 77% found once; its top ten account for 0.89%. The sample taken for sequencing was memory CD4+ T cells from PBMCs. As for subset: CD45RA-negative fraction. The receptors derive from a man younger than 35 in good health. Some clones in this sample may be carry-over from other donors' samples.

The J gene is TRBJ1-1, the V gene TRBV18; tentative D call: TRBD1 (5 bases). CDR3 length equals 14 residues. Trimming shortened V by 3 bases and J by 0 bases, and 8 bases separated the two germline ends. Germline V gene data show CDR1 as KGHSH and CDR2 as LQKENI. CDR3 loop: CASSPRGVNTEAFF. The DNA for the CDR3 is TGTGCCAGCTCACCGCGGGGGGTGAACACTGAAGCTTTCTTT.

This rearrangement joins TRBV6-5 to TRBJ2-1; maybe TRBD2 (5 bases). Germline CDR1 reads MNHEY; CDR2 reads SVGAGI. CDR3 length: 14 residues. Trimming took 2 bases from V and 4 from J, leaving 9 bases between them. The CDR3 bases are TGTGCCAGCAGTTACCTAACTAGATACAATGAGCAGTTCTTC. Translating gives CASSYLTRYNEQFF.

The chain has TRBV28 and TRBJ1-1; 7 bases are shared with TRBD1. With V trimmed by 5 bases and J by 7 bases, 4 bases remained unmatched. There are 12 residues in the CDR3. Germline V gene data show CDR1 as MDHEN and CDR2 as SYDVKM. The CDR3, as DNA: TGTGCCAGCAGTCCACGGACAGGTGAAGCTTTCTTT. Translated: CASSPRTGEAFF.

About this clone: The sample holds other DNA sequences that translate to the same CDR3. The chain joins TRBV9 to TRBJ2-1; D not certain. Trimming stripped 0 bases from V and 0 bases from J, with 7 bases between. Germline V gene sequence: CDR1 SGDLS, CDR2 YYNGEE. The CDR3 sequence is 15 residues long. Here the CDR3 reads CASSVAGPSYNEQFF. Here the CDR3 DNA reads TGTGCCAGCAGCGTAGCAGGCCCCTCCTACAATGAGCAGTTCTTC.

This clone was seen more than once but under ten times. The genes are TRBV20-1 and TRBJ2-7; D is undetermined. CDR3 length: 11 residues. Per germline, CDR1 DFQATT and CDR2 SNEGSKA (reference sequence). Trimming took off 0 bases at V and 9 bases at J, with 9 bases between the two ends. CDR3 sequence: CSAREELLQYF. In DNA form, the CDR3 reads TGCAGTGCTAGAGAGGAGCTATTGCAGTACTTC.

V is TRBV25-1 and J is TRBJ1-4; no clear D gene. Germline V gene data show CDR1 as MGHDK and CDR2 as SYGVNS. V lost 4 bases to trimming and J lost 0 bases, with 9 bases between them. This CDR3 spans 15 amino acids. CDR3 DNA: TGTGCCAGCAGTGCAAAGTTTGCAACTAATGAAAAACTGTTTTTT. Its protein product is CASSAKFATNEKLFF.

The chain combines TRBV2 with TRBJ2-2, with 7 bases identical to TRBD1. The CDR3 consists of 15 residues. The germline V gene has CDR1 SNHLY and CDR2 FYNNEI. V was pared by 6 bases and J by 0 bases, with 4 bases of the junction left unmatched. Here the CDR3 DNA reads TGTGCCAGCAGCTTACAGGGGTCGAACACCGGGGAGCTGTTTTTT. Translated, it gives CASSLQGSNTGELFF.

The table lists this clone with a few counts. The chain joins TRBV4-1 to TRBJ2-7, with TRBD1 as a possible D gene (5 bases). V lost 3 bases to trimming and J lost 5 bases, with 11 bases between them. The length of the CDR3 is 13 residues. Germline V gene sequence: CDR1 MGHRA, CDR2 YSYEKL. The CDR3 spells CASSHPGFDEQYF. The DNA for the CDR3 is TGCGCCAGCAGCCATCCAGGGTTCGACGAGCAGTACTTC.

The chain couples TRBV27 to TRBJ1-4; TRBD1 matches at 7 bases. This CDR3 comprises 15 residues. Germline CDR1 MNHEY, CDR2 SMNVEV (reference sequence). V lost 4 bases, J lost 5 bases, and 7 bases stayed unmatched. This chain's CDR3 is CASSSWGQKNEKLFF. CDR3 coding DNA: TGTGCCAGCAGTTCATGGGGACAGAAAAATGAAAAACTGTTTTTT.

The rearrangement joins TRBV6-1 to TRBJ2-7; the D is unclear. This CDR3 has 16 residues. Deletions cut 1 base from V and 3 bases from J, with 16 bases between. Per the germline V gene, CDR1 is MNHNS and CDR2 is SASEGT. The CDR3 loop reads CASSEDSEFGFYEQYF. DNA for the CDR3: TGTGCCAGCAGTGAAGATTCGGAGTTTGGGTTCTACGAGCAGTACTTC.

A remark on this clone: Other DNA sequences in this sample translate to the same CDR3. V usage is TRBV7-2 and J usage is TRBJ1-5; D remains ambiguous. Germline V gene lookup returns CDR1 SGHTA and CDR2 FQGNSA. The CDR3 runs to 14 residues. The V and J ends lost 2 bases and 2 bases respectively, with 7 bases between them. This CDR3 is CASSLSTGNQPQHF. CDR3 sequence (DNA): TGTGCCAGCAGCTTAAGTACCGGCAATCAGCCCCAGCATTTT.

The chain uses TRBV5-1 and TRBJ2-5; no firm D call. Germline V gene lookup returns CDR1 SGHRS and CDR2 YFSETQ. Trimming shortened V by 1 base and J by 5 bases, and 9 bases separated the two germline ends. This CDR3 is 13 amino acids long. For the CDR3, the DNA is TGCGCCAGCAGCTTGTCCCCGGCGGAGACCCAGTACTTC. Its protein is CASSLSPAETQYF.

This chain connects TRBV18 to TRBJ2-7; no reliable D call. CDR1 is KGHSH, CDR2 LQKENI, per germline. There are 15 residues in the CDR3. V gave up 2 bases and J gave up 5 bases, with 16 bases separating them. DNA for the CDR3: TGTGCCAGCTCACCATTGGACGGTCTTCTTCACGAGCAGTACTTC. This translates into CASSPLDGLLHEQYF.

This clone was picked up a small number of times. The chain carries TRBV28 and TRBJ2-7, with a possible D match to TRBD2 (6 bases). The V end was cut by 4 bases, the J end by 0 bases, with 13 bases between. Germline lookup yields CDR1 MDHEN and CDR2 SYDVKM. The CDR3 length is 15 residues. The CDR3 loop reads CASSYSGANSYEQYF. CDR3 nucleotide sequence: TGTGCCAGCAGTTATAGCGGAGCAAACTCCTACGAGCAGTACTTC.

The CDR3 protein is CASRLPTRDRGDEAFF. CDR3 DNA: TGCGCCAGCAGGTTGCCCACTCGGGACAGGGGGGATGAAGCTTTCTTT. The V gene is TRBV5-1, the J gene TRBJ1-1, with 11 bases aligning to TRBD1. Per the germline V gene, CDR1 is SGHRS and CDR2 is YFSETQ. The CDR3 covers 16 residues. V lost 5 bases, J lost 7 bases, and 13 bases stayed unmatched.

This chain connects TRBV7-2 to TRBJ2-7; TRBD2 aligns across 10 bases. V lost 5 bases and J lost 3; bases outside the gene matches: 7. The CDR3 extends over 15 amino acids. Germline V gene data show CDR1 as SGHTA and CDR2 as FQGNSA. The CDR3, as DNA: TGTGCCAGCAGCCCCATGCGGACTAGCGGCTACGAGCAGTACTTC. Its translation: CASSPMRTSGYEQYF.

This clone was seen a single time. This chain uses TRBV6-5 with TRBJ2-1, with 14 bases lining up with TRBD2. Germline trimming cut 7 bases from V and 13 bases from J; bases unmatched to any gene: 6. CDR1 is MNHEY and CDR2 is SVGAGI in the germline V gene. CDR3 length equals 13 residues. The CDR3 protein is CASKGTSGSKQFF. CDR3 in DNA: TGTGCCAGCAAGGGGACTAGCGGGAGTAAACAGTTCTTC.

The chain couples TRBV5-4 to TRBJ1-4; 8 bases are a match to TRBD1. The CDR3 length is 15 residues. From germline, CDR1 is SGHNT and CDR2 YYREEE (reference sequence). V was clipped by 2 bases and J by 5 bases; unmatched bases: 5. Written as DNA, the CDR3 is TGTGCCAGCAGCTTCGGGACAGGCATAAATGAAAAACTGTTTTTT. Amino acid sequence: CASSFGTGINEKLFF. Full variable domain (outside the CDR3, taken from reference TRBV5-4 and TRBJ1-4): ETGVTQSPTHLIKTRGQQVTLRCSSQSGHNTVSWYQQALGQGPQFIFQYYREEENGRGNFPPRFSGLQFPNYSSELNVNALELDDSALYLCASSFGTGINEKLFFGSGTQLSVL.

The gene calls are TRBV9 and TRBJ1-2; 7 bases map to TRBD1. This CDR3 region has 17 residues. Losses at the gene ends were 0 bases for V and 1 base for J; bases not matched to a gene: 9. Germline V gene data show CDR1 as SGDLS and CDR2 as YYNGEE. The CDR3 nucleotides are TGTGCCAGCAGCGTAGACCCTTACTACAGGGGTAACTATGGCTACACCTTC. This translates into CASSVDPYYRGNYGYTF.

For this clone: Distinct nucleotide sequences in the sample also encode this CDR3. The chain uses TRBV5-1 and TRBJ2-1; 10 bases match TRBD2. Germline trimming cut 0 bases from V and 4 bases from J; bases unmatched to any gene: 1. Germline CDR1 is SGHRS and CDR2 is YFSETQ. The CDR3 totals 15 residues. For the CDR3, the DNA is TGCGCCAGCAGCTTGGCTAGCGGGAGTTACAATGAGCAGTTCTTC. This gives the protein CASSLASGSYNEQFF.

The chain uses TRBV19 and TRBJ2-7, with 9 bases matching TRBD1. Losses at the gene ends were 5 bases for V and 4 bases for J; bases not matched to a gene: 6. Germline values: CDR1 LNHDA, CDR2 SQIVND (reference sequence). This CDR3 comprises 14 residues. The CDR3 bases are TGTGCCAGTAGTCCCGGGACAGGGTATTACGAGCAGTACTTC. This translates into CASSPGTGYYEQYF.

This chain links TRBV19 with TRBJ1-1, with D hard to call. Trimming removed 4 bases from V and 6 bases from J, with 18 bases in between. CDR1 and CDR2 from the germline V gene are LNHDA and SQIVND (reference sequence). CDR3 size: 15 residues. This CDR3 is CASSRGNGLGPEAFF. The DNA for the CDR3 is TGTGCCAGTAGTAGGGGTAATGGATTAGGGCCTGAAGCTTTCTTT. Combining the CDR3 with reference TRBV19 and TRBJ1-1 gives the whole variable domain DGGITQSPKYLFRKEGQNVTLSCEQNLNHDAMYWYRQDPGQGLRLIYYSQIVNDFQKGDIAEGYSVSREKKESFPLTVTSAQKNPTAFYLCASSRGNGLGPEAFFGQGTRLTVV.

The V and J genes are TRBV18 and TRBJ2-1; 15 bases are a match to TRBD2. CDR3 length: 15 amino acids. Looked up from germline, CDR1 is KGHSH and CDR2 is LQKENI. Trimming took 3 bases from V and 12 from J; bases not matched to a gene: 6. The DNA of the CDR3 is TGTGCCAGCTCACCCTCCGGGACTAGCGGGAGGTCGCAGTTCTTC. This encodes CASSPSGTSGRSQFF.

A word on this clone: A much larger clone lies one base from this, so it may be a read error. The CDR3 protein is CASSVAGAGANVLTF. CDR3 coding DNA: TGTGCCAGCAGCGTAGCAGGGGCTGGGGCCAACGTCCTGACTTTC. The chain employs TRBV9 and TRBJ2-6; TRBD1 is a possible D gene (6 bases). Trimming shortened V by 0 bases and J by 2 bases, and 6 bases separated the two germline ends. The CDR3 covers 15 residues. Per the germline V gene, CDR1 is SGDLS and CDR2 is YYNGEE. Filled out from reference TRBV9 and TRBJ2-6, the complete variable domain reads DSGVTQTPKHLITATGQRVTLRCSPRSGDLSVYWYQQSLDQGLQFLIQYYNGEERAKGNILERFSAQQFPDLHSELNLSSLELGDSALYFCASSVAGAGANVLTFGAGSRLTVL.

V is TRBV6-5 and J is TRBJ1-1, with TRBD1 matching 8 bases. V trimming: 8 bases; J trimming: 6 bases; junction bases outside the gene matches: 11. Germline-derived CDR1 and CDR2 are MNHEY and SVGAGI. The CDR3 covers 14 residues. CDR3 loop: CASHSRTGPSEAFF. In nucleotides, the CDR3 is TGTGCCAGCCACTCCCGGACAGGGCCGTCTGAAGCTTTCTTT.